This T cell receptor beta chain was recorded in a study of blood T cell repertoires in COVID-19. Turning to the study itself: The cDNA or gDNA used as material had been derived from T cells, B-cell-depleted T cells, or PBMCs.

Per the study methods: Estimates of nucleated cell counts were drawn from the amplification of reference gene primers. The assay was immunoSEQ multiplex PCR, and TCRdb's table has in-frame clones only and misses some. That table gives V, J and clone size, and the DNA gave D and trimming. The sample includes 35,000 to 50,000 clones, 80% to 90% of them seen just once. V lost 2 bases and J lost 5; bases outside the gene matches: 3. Germline loops: CDR1 MDHEN, CDR2 SYDVKM. The CDR3 loop spans 15 amino acids. A few counts support this clone. V gene TRBV28 combines with J gene TRBJ1-6; TRBD1 agrees at 7 bases. This sequence was found in an older man with active COVID-19. Sequencing was carried out using peripheral blood. The CDR3 loop reads CASSLRTGDNSPLHF. The CDR3 DNA reads TGTGCCAGCAGTTTACGTACAGGGGATAATTCACCCCTCCACTTT.